This T cell receptor beta chain was recorded in a study of cytomegalovirus exposure and HLA in healthy donors. PCR was performed using 60 Vbeta and 13 Jbeta primers. Clones were sequenced by immunoSEQ multiplex PCR, and TCRdb holds only the in-frame ones, with some missing. The sample consists of 150,000 or so clones, about three quarters of them appearing once. At sampling all donors were nominally healthy, likely with unrecorded immune exposures. CDR3 length: 16 residues. The J segment lost 5 bases and the V segment lost 0 bases, leaving 4 bases of the junction unmatched. Germline CDR1 is SGHNT and CDR2 is YYREEE (reference sequence). This clone came up a few times.

The sequencing sample was made of PBMCs. This clonotype was obtained from a man in his forties in good health and CMV-seropositive. The chain carries TRBV5-4 and TRBJ2-1, with TRBD2 identical over 11 bases. The CDR3 coding sequence is TGTGCCAGCAGCTTGGGGGGACTAGCGGCCCACAATGAGCAGTTCTTC. This encodes CASSLGGLAAHNEQFF.